The 9 T cell receptor beta chains below come from one sample, sequenced in a study of CD8 T cells in ankylosing spondylitis. TCRdb recomputed calls from the 5' RACE reads with MiXCR, one row per CDR3 protein. The data contain 120,000 or so distinct CDR3 sequences, roughly an eighth of them singletons. The sequencing sample was made of blood, either unsorted or a sorted T cell fraction (not recorded which). These receptors all stem from a female donor with ankylosing spondylitis or in good health (not recorded which).

V gene TRBV12-3 or TRBV12-4 combines with J gene TRBJ2-7, with D maybe TRBD2 (6 bases). Trimming pared 1 base from V and 3 bases from J, leaving 10 bases between. This CDR3 is built from 14 residues. The CDR3 here is CASSLVGGNYEQYF. The CDR3 coding sequence is TGTGCCAGCAGTTTAGTCGGCGGGAACTACGAGCAGTACTTC.

At least ten counts were recorded for this clonotype. The rearrangement links TRBV10-3 to TRBJ2-3; either TRBD1 or TRBD2 may fit D (6 bases each). CDR3 size: 13 residues. Trimming removed 6 bases at V and 3 bases at J, with 10 bases between. Germline V gives CDR1 ENHRY, CDR2 SYGVKD. In DNA form, the CDR3 reads TGTGCCATCAGCGGGGGCTGGACAGATACGCAGTATTTT. Amino acid sequence: CAISGGWTDTQYF.

This clonotype was detected a few times. CDR3 in amino acids: CSASLAKETQYF. CDR3 bases: TGCAGTGCTAGTTTGGCAAAGGAGACCCAGTACTTC. The rearrangement uses TRBV20-1 and TRBJ2-5; D uncertain. Germline values: CDR1 DFQATT, CDR2 SNEGSKA (reference sequence). Trimming stripped 3 bases from V and 5 bases from J, with 10 bases between. The CDR3 runs to 12 residues.

This clonotype was detected many times. J is TRBJ2-3 and V is TRBV7-3; D could derive from TRBD1 or TRBD2 (5 bases each). CDR1 SGHTA and CDR2 FQGTGA come from the germline V gene. The V end was cut by 4 bases, the J end by 6 bases, with 14 bases between. The CDR3 has 14 amino acids. In DNA, the CDR3 is TGTGCCAGCAGCTCGGGGCTGATCGTTGATACGCAGTATTTT. Translated: CASSSGLIVDTQYF.

This clonotype came up a few times. The chain uses TRBV12-3 or TRBV12-4 and TRBJ1-4, with 9 bases aligning to TRBD1. V dropped 6 bases and J dropped 2; count of bases not matched to a gene: 4. This CDR3 has 15 residues. The CDR3 DNA sequence: TGTGCCAGCAGAGCAGGACAGGGGACTAATGAAAAACTGTTTTTT. Its protein is CASRAGQGTNEKLFF.

This clonotype was picked up many times. The V call is TRBV9, the J call TRBJ2-3; TRBD2 agrees at 7 bases. The germline V gene encodes CDR1 SGDLS and CDR2 YYNGEE. The CDR3 loop spans 16 amino acids. V lost 4 bases and J lost 2; bases outside the gene matches: 10. The CDR3 spells CASSSGASGYTDTQYF. CDR3 DNA: TGTGCCAGCAGCTCAGGCGCTAGCGGTTACACAGATACGCAGTATTTT.

The V and J genes are TRBV7-9 and TRBJ2-1, with 11 bases matching TRBD2. Germline CDR1 and CDR2: SEHNR and FQNEAQ (reference sequence). This CDR3 region has 17 residues. V shed 6 bases, J shed 6 bases, and the junction held 13 bases outside the gene matches. In DNA form, the CDR3 reads TGTGCCAGCAGTATAAACTTAGGGACTAGCGGTATCAATGAGCAGTTCTTC. Protein product: CASSINLGTSGINEQFF.

The sample holds many counts of this clonotype. The rearrangement links TRBV20-1 to TRBJ2-3; D might be TRBD1 or TRBD2, each matching 6 bases. The V gene's germline CDR1 is DFQATT and CDR2 SNEGSKA (reference sequence). The CDR3 runs 13 residues. The ends were cut back, 3 bases at V and 1 base at J, with 8 bases in the middle. The CDR3 sequence: CSASGGRTDTQYF. The CDR3 DNA reads as TGCAGTGCTAGCGGGGGCCGCACAGATACGCAGTATTTT.

This clonotype was seen many times. The V call is TRBV3-1, the J call TRBJ2-2, with 12 nucleotides matching TRBD2. Trimming took 4 bases from V and 2 from J; bases not matched to a gene: 17. The germline V gene has CDR1 LGHDT and CDR2 YNNKEL (reference sequence). The CDR3 loop spans 21 amino acids. In DNA, the CDR3 is TGTGCCAGCAGCCGACCACTAGCGGGAGGATCACACCAACTCAACACCGGGGAGCTGTTTTTT. Protein product: CASSRPLAGGSHQLNTGELFF.